Listed here are 18 T cell receptor beta chains from one sample, sequenced in a study of human T cells and chemical hapten exposure (dated by TCRdb to about 2021). The time point label, as the study defines it: pre-sensitization, week 0. What the treatment or condition label conveys for this sample: therapeutic diphenylcyclopropenone sensitization with weekly scalp DPC. The receptor library was made with RACE. Sequencer: NextSeq 500. TCRdb redid the processing of the public reads, applying fastp at Q25 and MiXCR, and retained in-frame beta chains. Each CDR3 protein gets just one entry, which takes the most common genes and DNA from the rows behind it. The sample table contains 95,000 to 150,000 distinct CDR3 sequences; only one count was recorded for about 14% of them. Jointly, the top ten make up approximately 3% of the sample. The source was whole blood, collected in connection with sensitization to the hapten diphenylcyclopropenone (DPC). Every receptor here comes from a woman between 18 and 29 years old with alopecia areata. Some clones in this sample may be carry-over from other donors' samples.

The chain couples TRBV11-2 to TRBJ1-2; D not resolved. The CDR3 has 14 residues. Germline V lookup: CDR1 SGHAT, CDR2 FQNNGV. V was shortened by 3 bases and J by 1 base, with 9 bases between the two germline ends. The CDR3 DNA reads TGTGCCAGCAGCTTGGATCATGTTAACTATGGCTACACCTTC. Protein sequence: CASSLDHVNYGYTF.

The J gene is TRBJ2-5, the V gene TRBV11-2; 9 bases line up with TRBD2. V dropped 4 bases and J dropped 4; count of bases not matched to a gene: 1. The CDR3 contains 13 residues. Germline V lookup: CDR1 SGHAT, CDR2 FQNNGV. The CDR3 DNA follows: TGTGCCAGCAGCTCGACTAGCGGAGAGACCCAGTACTTC. Translating gives CASSSTSGETQYF.

This clonotype was seen only a few times. The V call is TRBV5-4, the J call TRBJ2-3; D possibly corresponds to TRBD2 (6 bases). The CDR3 has 14 residues. Trimming took 6 bases from V and 0 from J, leaving 11 bases between them. The germline V gene encodes CDR1 SGHNT and CDR2 YYREEE (reference sequence). CDR3 residues: CASTRGSSTDTQYF. The CDR3 bases are TGTGCCAGCACCCGGGGGTCTAGCACAGATACGCAGTATTTT.

Comments on this clonotype: The junction shows a germline mismatch at one end, possibly a read error. V gene TRBV29-1 combines with J gene TRBJ2-1, with TRBD2 as a possible D gene (5 bases). This CDR3 is 10 amino acids long. Germline CDR1 SQVTM, CDR2 ANQGSEA. CDR3 loop: CSVESGLLSF. The CDR3, as DNA: TGCAGCGTAGAAAGCGGACTGTTATCCTTC.

This clonotype was counted a few times. This chain connects TRBV2 to TRBJ2-3; perhaps D is TRBD1 or TRBD2 (6 bases each). The CDR3 is 18 residues long. CDR1 is SNHLY, CDR2 FYNNEI, per germline. V was clipped by 5 bases and J by 4 bases, with 25 bases between them. The CDR3 nucleotides read TGTGCCAGCAGTTACCTGAGCGTCGGGGGCATAGAGGCAGATACGCAGTATTTT. Amino acids: CASSYLSVGGIEADTQYF.

CDR3 region: CAWSVEGKTQYF. The DNA for the CDR3 is TGTGCCTGGAGTGTAGAGGGAAAGACCCAGTACTTC. The V gene is TRBV30, the J gene TRBJ2-5, with D tentatively TRBD2 (5 bases). V lost 0 bases, J lost 6 bases, and 8 bases lay in between. CDR3 length: 12 residues. The germline V gene encodes CDR1 GTSNPN and CDR2 SVGIG (reference sequence).

Only a few counts were recorded for this clonotype. This sequence joins TRBV7-9 and TRBJ1-2, with a tentative D call TRBD1 (5 bases). CDR3 length: 15 residues. Looked up from germline, CDR1 is SEHNR and CDR2 is FQNEAQ (reference sequence). The ends were cut back, 5 bases at V and 8 bases at J, with 21 bases in the middle. The CDR3 bases are TGTGCCAGCAGCCAAGACAGCCATCTACAGAGAGGCTACACCTTC. Its protein is CASSQDSHLQRGYTF.

The V and J genes are TRBV27 and TRBJ1-1; D is ambiguous. Trimming took 2 bases from V and 1 from J, leaving 8 bases between them. Looked up from germline, CDR1 is MNHEY and CDR2 is SMNVEV (reference sequence). This CDR3 comprises 14 residues. CDR3 amino acids: CASSLGVPNTEAFF. In DNA form, the CDR3 reads TGTGCCAGCAGTTTAGGGGTGCCGAACACTGAAGCTTTCTTT.

This clonotype has at least ten counts. The chain joins TRBV4-3 to TRBJ2-6, with D tentatively TRBD1 (6 bases). Germline CDR1 is LGHNA and CDR2 is YSLEER. V lost 0 bases, J lost 1 base, and 10 bases lay in between. This CDR3 has 17 amino acids. The CDR3 region is CASSQEIQGSGANVLTF. The CDR3 nucleotides read TGCGCCAGCAGCCAAGAAATCCAGGGGTCTGGGGCCAACGTCCTGACTTTC.

This clonotype showed up just a few times. The rearrangement links TRBV7-6 to TRBJ2-5; TRBD1 or TRBD2 may be the D gene (5 bases each). The CDR3 spans 15 residues. The V and J ends lost 6 bases and 2 bases respectively, with 16 bases between them. Germline V gives CDR1 SGHVS, CDR2 FNYEAQ. CDR3 sequence reads: CASSLLGPPQETQYF. The CDR3 nucleotides are TGTGCCAGCAGTCTTCTGGGACCCCCACAAGAGACCCAGTACTTC. Drawing the rest from reference TRBV7-6 and TRBJ2-5, the complete variable domain is GAGVSQSPRYKVTKRGQDVALRCDPISGHVSLYWYRQALGQGPEFLTYFNYEAQQDKSGLPNDRFSAERPEGSISTLTIQRTEQRDSAMYRCASSLLGPPQETQYFGPGTRLLVL.

The chain employs TRBV6-2 or TRBV6-3 and TRBJ1-5; 8 bases agree with TRBD1. Losses at the gene ends were 5 bases for V and 5 bases for J; bases not matched to a gene: 2. The CDR3 spans 13 residues. Germline values: CDR1 MNHEY, CDR2 SVGEGT. CDR3 sequence (DNA): TGTGCCAGCAGTGGACAGGGATATCAGCCCCAGCATTTT. Protein sequence: CASSGQGYQPQHF.

V and J are TRBV7-9 and TRBJ1-2; D is unclear. Per germline, CDR1 SEHNR and CDR2 FQNEAQ (reference sequence). Between the trimmed V and J ends, which lost 1 base and 7 bases, there was a span of 13 bases. The CDR3 sequence is 14 residues long. The CDR3 here is CASSLVSGASGYTF. The CDR3 nucleotides read TGTGCCAGCAGCTTAGTATCAGGCGCTTCTGGCTACACCTTC.

This sequence joins TRBV28 and TRBJ2-7; 8 bases match TRBD1. The CDR3 consists of 15 residues. Trimming removed 6 bases from V and 1 base from J; junction bases left unmatched: 8. CDR1 is MDHEN and CDR2 is SYDVKM in the germline V gene. For the CDR3, the DNA is TGTGCCAGCAGGATTCGGGGGACAGGTTCCTACGAGCAGTACTTC. It yields the protein CASRIRGTGSYEQYF.

This clonotype was observed a handful of times. J is TRBJ2-7 and V is TRBV6-5; TRBD2 agrees at 10 bases. With V trimmed by 6 bases and J by 0 bases, 5 bases remained unmatched. The V gene's germline CDR1 is MNHEY and CDR2 SVGAGI. This CDR3 comprises 15 residues. CDR3 loop: CASRSSSGGSYEQYF. The CDR3 region has the DNA TGTGCCAGCAGAAGTTCTAGCGGGGGCTCCTACGAGCAGTACTTC.

This clonotype has a handful of counts. This chain joins TRBV30 and TRBJ2-5, with D tentatively TRBD1 (7 bases). Germline-derived CDR1 and CDR2 are GTSNPN and SVGIG (reference sequence). Between the trimmed V and J ends, which lost 4 bases and 4 bases, there was a span of 16 bases. The CDR3 extends over 14 amino acids. CDR3 in amino acids: CAWNRQGGGETQYF. In DNA, the CDR3 is TGTGCCTGGAATAGACAGGGAGGTGGAGAGACCCAGTACTTC. The full variable domain, completed using reference TRBV30 and TRBJ2-5, is SQTIHQWPATLVQPVGSPLSLECTVEGTSNPNLYWYRQAAGRGLQLLFYSVGIGQISSEVPQNLSASRPQDRQFILSSKKLLLSDSGFYLCAWNRQGGGETQYFGPGTRLLVL.

CDR3 residues: CASSAGPGTKQPQHF. Here the CDR3 DNA reads TGTGCCAGCAGCGCAGGGCCAGGGACTAAACAGCCCCAGCATTTT. The chain uses TRBV2 and TRBJ1-5; possible D gene TRBD1, 5 bases. V lost 6 bases to trimming and J lost 7 bases, with 19 bases between them. Germline CDR1 is SNHLY and CDR2 is FYNNEI. This CDR3 region has 15 residues.

The chain couples TRBV5-5 to TRBJ1-5; unclear D gene. Germline assignment: CDR1 SGHKS and CDR2 YYEKEE (reference sequence). Deletions cut 0 bases from V and 4 bases from J, with 11 bases between. This CDR3 comprises 15 residues. In nucleotides, the CDR3 is TGTGCCAGCAGCTTGGGAGTTACCTTAAATCAGCCCCAGCATTTT. It specifies CASSLGVTLNQPQHF.

This clonotype was recorded at least ten times. This chain joins TRBV20-1 and TRBJ1-5; D possibly corresponds to TRBD1 (6 bases). The V gene lost 3 bases and the J gene lost 3 bases, with 15 bases spanning the gap. Germline V CDR1 and CDR2: DFQATT, SNEGSKA (reference sequence). This CDR3 region has 15 residues. CDR3 amino acids: CSAREGGFNNQPQHF. The CDR3 nucleotides read TGCAGTGCTAGGGAGGGGGGCTTTAACAATCAGCCCCAGCATTTT.